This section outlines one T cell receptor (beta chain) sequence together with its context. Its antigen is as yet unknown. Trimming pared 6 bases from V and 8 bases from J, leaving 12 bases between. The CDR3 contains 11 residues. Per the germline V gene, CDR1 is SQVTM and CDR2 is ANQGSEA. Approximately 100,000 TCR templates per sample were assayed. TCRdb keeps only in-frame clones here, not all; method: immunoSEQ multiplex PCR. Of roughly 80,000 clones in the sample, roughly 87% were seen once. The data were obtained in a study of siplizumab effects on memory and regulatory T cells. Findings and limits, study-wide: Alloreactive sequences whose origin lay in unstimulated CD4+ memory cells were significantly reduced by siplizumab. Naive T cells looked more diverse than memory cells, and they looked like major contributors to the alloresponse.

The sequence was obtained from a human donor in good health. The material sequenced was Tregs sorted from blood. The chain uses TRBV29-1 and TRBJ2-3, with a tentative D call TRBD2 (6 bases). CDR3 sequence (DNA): TGCAGCGTGGCCGTGGGGGGTACGCAGTATTTT. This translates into CSVAVGGTQYF.